The 13 T cell receptor beta chains reported below all come from one sample, sequenced in a study of blood T cells in healthy people across ages. A second PCR, run for 7 to 11 cycles, used a sample-barcoded 5' primer plus a J-beta primer mix. MiXCR, run by TCRdb on the 5' RACE reads, gives a single entry per CDR3 protein. The sample consists of some 1 million distinct CDR3 sequences, around 45% of them appearing once. The sample consisted of blood. The receptors were sampled from a woman aged 60-75 years in good health.

Comments on this clonotype: Germline is not matched at one junction end, which may reflect a read error. The V and J genes are TRBV5-1 and TRBJ2-2; 8 nucleotides agree with TRBD2. The CDR3 covers 15 residues. Germline V gene sequence: CDR1 SGHRS, CDR2 YFSETQ. DNA for the CDR3: TGCGCCGGCAGCTTCTTTACTAGCGGCACCGGGGAGCTGTTTTTT. Translating it yields CAGSFFTSGTGELFF.

The chain couples TRBV20-1 to TRBJ2-7; D possibly corresponds to TRBD1 (6 bases). The CDR3 runs 13 residues. Germline CDR1 and CDR2: DFQATT and SNEGSKA (reference sequence). V dropped 3 bases and J dropped 6 bases, with 15 bases sitting between them. In DNA, the CDR3 is TGCAGTGCTAGTGGGGGCGGGTTCGGCGAGCAGTACTTC. It encodes CSASGGGFGEQYF.

The chain has TRBV9 and TRBJ2-1, with 9 bases fitting TRBD2. With 7 bases clipped from V and 3 bases from J, the junction kept 11 bases outside the gene matches. CDR3 length equals 16 residues. Germline V CDR1 and CDR2: SGDLS, YYNGEE. This CDR3 is CASEGVWREGYNEQFF. CDR3 nucleotides: TGTGCCAGCGAGGGGGTTTGGCGGGAGGGCTACAATGAGCAGTTCTTC.

The chain links TRBV20-1 to TRBJ2-5, with 9 bases that match TRBD2. In germline, CDR1 is DFQATT, CDR2 SNEGSKA (reference sequence). V was clipped by 4 bases and J by 1 base; unmatched bases: 13. CDR3 length equals 17 residues. CDR3 sequence (DNA): TGCAGTGCTACTCGACTAGCGGAAAGGGGCGGCCAAGAGACCCAGTACTTC. This codes for CSATRLAERGGQETQYF.

This sequence joins TRBV5-5 and TRBJ2-5; 9 nucleotides align to TRBD2. The CDR3 spans 20 residues. Losses at the gene ends were 4 bases for V and 5 bases for J; bases not matched to a gene: 24. Looked up from germline, CDR1 is SGHKS and CDR2 is YYEKEE (reference sequence). The CDR3 sequence: CASSPIGRVVAGVWGETQYF. CDR3 sequence (DNA): TGTGCCAGCAGCCCAATTGGGCGCGTGGTAGCGGGAGTGTGGGGCGAGACCCAGTACTTC. The full variable domain, completed using reference TRBV5-5 and TRBJ2-5, is DAGVTQSPTHLIKTRGQQVTLRCSPISGHKSVSWYQQVLGQGPQFIFQYYEKEERGRGNFPDRFSARQFPNYSSELNVNALLLGDSALYLCASSPIGRVVAGVWGETQYFGPGTRLLVL.

This chain links TRBV15 with TRBJ2-1, with D possibly being TRBD1 (5 bases). The V end was cut by 1 base, the J end by 6 bases, with 10 bases between. This CDR3 is 14 amino acids long. Germline CDR1 is LNHNV and CDR2 is YYDKDF (reference sequence). This chain's CDR3 is CATSRVQGSNEQFF. DNA for the CDR3: TGTGCCACCAGCAGAGTTCAGGGATCCAATGAGCAGTTCTTC.

This clonotype showed up just a few times. This rearrangement joins TRBV19 to TRBJ2-5; D perhaps matches TRBD1 (6 bases). CDR1 is LNHDA and CDR2 is SQIVND in the germline V gene (reference sequence). With 4 bases removed from V and 4 bases from J, the gap between germline ends came to 10 bases. The CDR3 contains 13 residues. The CDR3 spells CASSTLGGETQYF. CDR3 nucleotides: TGTGCCAGTAGTACCTTAGGGGGAGAGACCCAGTACTTC.

A single count supports this clonotype. The junction does not match germline at one end; this may be a read error. The rearrangement joins TRBV28 to TRBJ1-6; the D is unclear. The CDR3 has 15 residues. Germline V gene sequence: CDR1 MDHEN, CDR2 SYDVKM. CDR3 sequence (DNA): TGTGTCAGCAGTTTAGGACCGCTAGGGTATTCACCCCTCCACTTT. It encodes CVSSLGPLGYSPLHF.

The J gene is TRBJ2-7, the V gene TRBV12-3 or TRBV12-4; the match to TRBD2 covers 11 bases. V gave up 5 bases and J gave up 6 bases; unmatched junction bases: 12. CDR3 length: 16 residues. This chain's CDR3 is CASSPLAGGPLREQYF. CDR3 nucleotides: TGTGCCAGCAGTCCGCTAGCGGGAGGTCCGCTTCGCGAGCAGTACTTC.

This rearrangement joins TRBV29-1 to TRBJ2-5, with 8 bases fitting TRBD1. Germline V gene data show CDR1 as SQVTM and CDR2 as ANQGSEA. V lost 5 bases, J lost 6 bases, and 8 bases stayed unmatched. This CDR3 region has 13 residues. CDR3 residues: CSVQKDRVQTQYF. CDR3 coding DNA: TGCAGCGTTCAAAAGGACAGGGTCCAGACCCAGTACTTC.

The V and J genes are TRBV25-1 and TRBJ2-2; a possible D gene is TRBD1 (6 bases). This CDR3 region has 13 residues. Germline CDR1 MGHDK, CDR2 SYGVNS. V was cut by 6 bases and J by 3 bases, with 8 bases left in between. The CDR3 bases are TGTGCCAGCAGCCAGGGGTACACCGGGGAGCTGTTTTTT. Translating gives CASSQGYTGELFF.

This clonotype occurred a few times. In nucleotides, the CDR3 is TGTGCCAGCAGCTTGGTTCGCCACTACAATGAGCAGTTCTTC. Translating it yields CASSLVRHYNEQFF. This rearrangement joins TRBV5-6 to TRBJ2-1; D gene ambiguous. Per germline, CDR1 SGHDT and CDR2 YYEEEE. V shed 0 bases and J shed 3 bases, with 7 bases lying between them. The length of the CDR3 is 14 residues.

The CDR3 reads CASSLQGLAAYNEQFF. The CDR3 nucleotides are TGTGCCAGCAGCTTACAGGGACTAGCGGCTTACAATGAGCAGTTCTTC. The chain carries TRBV7-2 and TRBJ2-1; 11 bases map to TRBD2. The junction had 4 bases not matched to a gene; V was cut back by 2 bases and J by 4 bases. CDR3 size: 16 residues. In germline, CDR1 is SGHTA, CDR2 FQGNSA.